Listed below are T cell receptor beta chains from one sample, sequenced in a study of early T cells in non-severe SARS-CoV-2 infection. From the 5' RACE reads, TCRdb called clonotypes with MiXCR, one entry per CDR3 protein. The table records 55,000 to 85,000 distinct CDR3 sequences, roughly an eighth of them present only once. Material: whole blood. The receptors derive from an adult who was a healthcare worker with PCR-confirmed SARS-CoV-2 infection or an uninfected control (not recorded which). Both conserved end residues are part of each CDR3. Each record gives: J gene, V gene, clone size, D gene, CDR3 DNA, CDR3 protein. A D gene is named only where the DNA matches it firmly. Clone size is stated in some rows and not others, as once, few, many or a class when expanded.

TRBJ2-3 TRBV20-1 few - TGCAGTGCAACTCCCGGGGCAGTTCTCACAGATACGCAGTATTTT CSATPGAVLTDTQYF
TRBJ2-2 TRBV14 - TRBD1 TGTGCCAGCAGCCAAGGGGACAGGAACACCGGGGAGCTGTTTTTT CASSQGDRNTGELFF
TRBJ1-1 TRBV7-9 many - TGTGCCAGTGACCCGGAGAAGGGCCTTGAAGCTTTCTTT CASDPEKGLEAFF
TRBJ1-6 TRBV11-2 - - TGTGCCAGCAGCTTAGTCACGGGGGCACATTCACCCCTCCACTTT CASSLVTGAHSPLHF
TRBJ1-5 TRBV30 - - TGTGCCTGGGACCGCGGGGGCCGGAATCAGCCCCAGCATTTT CAWDRGGRNQPQHF
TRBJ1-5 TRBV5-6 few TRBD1 TGTGCCAGCAGCTACGGACAGGGCAGCCAGCCCCAGCATTTT CASSYGQGSQPQHF
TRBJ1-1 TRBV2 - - TGTGCCAGCAGTCCGACAGCTAAGAACACTGAAGCTTTCTTT CASSPTAKNTEAFF
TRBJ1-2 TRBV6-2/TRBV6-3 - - TGTGCCAGCCGATCCAATGGAGAGGCTCATGGCTACACCTTC CASRSNGEAHGYTF
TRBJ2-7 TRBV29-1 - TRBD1 TGCAGCGTCAACCGGGACAGGGACGAGCAGTACTTC CSVNRDRDEQYF
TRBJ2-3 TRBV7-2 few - TGTGCCAGCAGCCACAGACGATTCCCCACCCCCCCAGATACGCAGTATTTT CASSHRRFPTPPDTQYF
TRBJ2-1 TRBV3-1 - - TGTGCCAGCAGCCAAAGCTTGGTGTACAATGAGCAGTTCTTC CASSQSLVYNEQFF
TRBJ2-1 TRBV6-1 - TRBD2 TGTGCCAGCAGTGCCGGGACTAGCGTCTACAATGAGCAGTTCTTC CASSAGTSVYNEQFF
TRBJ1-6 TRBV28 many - TGTGCCAGCAGTTACCGAGGGGCAGGTGTTTCACCCCTCCACTTT CASSYRGAGVSPLHF
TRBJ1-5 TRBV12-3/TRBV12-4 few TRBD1 TGTGCCAGCAGTTTCCAATCCACAAGGACAGGGATACGACAGCCCCAGCATTTT CASSFQSTRTGIRQPQHF
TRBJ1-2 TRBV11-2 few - TGTGCCAGCAGCTTAAGAGGGACCATGTCCTATGGCTACACCTTC CASSLRGTMSYGYTF
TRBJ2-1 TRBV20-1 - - TGCAGTGCCAGGACTGTGAGCTTGATCTTC CSARTVSLIF
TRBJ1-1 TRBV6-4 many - TGTGCCAGCAGTGACTCTGGTTACAGGTGGGGTACTGAAGCTTTCTTT CASSDSGYRWGTEAFF
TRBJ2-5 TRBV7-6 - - TGTGCCAGCAGCTTAGCGCCAGAGACCCAGTACTTC CASSLAPETQYF
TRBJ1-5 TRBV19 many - TGTGCCAGTAGTCGAACGATTAGCAATCAGCCCCAGCATTTT CASSRTISNQPQHF
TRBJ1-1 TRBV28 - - TGTGCCAGTACCCTACCCCGGGGGGAGAAAGCTTTCTTT CASTLPRGEKAFF
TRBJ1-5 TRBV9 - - TGTGCCAGCAGCAGGGGAGGAAATCAGCCCCAGCATTTT CASSRGGNQPQHF
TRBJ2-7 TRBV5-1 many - TGCGCCAGCAGCCCCGATATCTACGAGCAGTACTTC CASSPDIYEQYF
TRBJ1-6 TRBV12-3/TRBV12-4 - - TGTGCCAGCAGCCTCGGGACGGTTAATTCACCCCTCCACTTT CASSLGTVNSPLHF
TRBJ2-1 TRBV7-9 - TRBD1 TGTGCCAGCAGCTTAGGGACAGGGTCAAATGAGCAGTTCTTC CASSLGTGSNEQFF
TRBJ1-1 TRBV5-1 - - TGCGCCAGCAGCTTGGCCTCCAGGGCGGGTCCGGACACTGAAGCTTTCTTT CASSLASRAGPDTEAFF
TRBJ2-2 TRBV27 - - TGTGCCAGCAGTTTACAGATTAACACCGGGGAGCTGTTTTTT CASSLQINTGELFF
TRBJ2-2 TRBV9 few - TGTGCCAGCAGCGTAGTGTTAGCCGATGAGCTGTTTTTT CASSVVLADELFF
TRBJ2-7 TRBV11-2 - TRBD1 TGTGCCAGCAGCTTCCAGGGGGTCGGCGAGCAGTACTTC CASSFQGVGEQYF
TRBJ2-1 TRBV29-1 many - TGCAGCGCCGGGGGGCGACAGTACAATGAGCAGTTCTTC CSAGGRQYNEQFF
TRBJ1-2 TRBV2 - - TGTGCCAGCAGTGAAGAATCCTGGGGATGGAACTATGGCTACACCTTC CASSEESWGWNYGYTF
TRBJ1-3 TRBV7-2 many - TGTGCCAGCAGCCCAACAGGATTCGGAAACACCATATATTTT CASSPTGFGNTIYF
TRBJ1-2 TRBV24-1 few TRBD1 TGTGCCACCAGGAAGGACAGGAACTATGGCTACACCTTC CATRKDRNYGYTF
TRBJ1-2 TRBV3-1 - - TGTGCCAGCAGCCAAGAGTTTGACAGGTCTGGCTACACCTTC CASSQEFDRSGYTF
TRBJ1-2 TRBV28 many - TGTGCCAGCAGTCCACGGATCTATGGCTACACCTTC CASSPRIYGYTF
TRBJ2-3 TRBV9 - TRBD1 TGTGCCAGCAGCGTAGAAACAGGGGATCGGACAGATACGCAGTATTTT CASSVETGDRTDTQYF
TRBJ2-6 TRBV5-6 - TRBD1 TGTGCCAGCAGCGGACAGGGGACTGGGGCCAACGTCCTGACTTTC CASSGQGTGANVLTF
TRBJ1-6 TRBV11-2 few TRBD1 TGTGCCAGCAGCTCAGGACAGGGGAGCTCCTATAATTCACCCCTCCACTTT CASSSGQGSSYNSPLHF
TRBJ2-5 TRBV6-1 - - TGTGCCAGCAGTGTAGACAGTATCCAAGAGACCCAGTACTTC CASSVDSIQETQYF
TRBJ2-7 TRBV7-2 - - TGTGCCAGCAGCCTTTCTACGGGCCGCTACTACGAGCAGTACTTC CASSLSTGRYYEQYF
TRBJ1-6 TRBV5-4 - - TGTGCCAGCAGCTCACCTCCGGGGGGTTCACCCCTCCACTTT CASSSPPGGSPLHF
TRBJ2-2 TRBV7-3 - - TGTGCCAGCAGCCCCTACGACAGGCCCGGGGAGCTGTTTTTT CASSPYDRPGELFF
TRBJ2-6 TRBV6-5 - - TGTGCCAGCAGTGCCTACTCTGGGGCCAACGTCCTGACTTTC CASSAYSGANVLTF
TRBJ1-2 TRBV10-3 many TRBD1 TGTGCCATCAGTGAGTCGGGACAGGGCAGGACCTATGGCTACACCTTC CAISESGQGRTYGYTF
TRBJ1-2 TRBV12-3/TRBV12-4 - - TGTGCCAGCAGTAGCACTGGTCGCGGCTACACCTTC CASSSTGRGYTF
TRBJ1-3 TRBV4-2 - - TGTGCCAGCAGCCAGGACCCCGTGAGGGATGGAAACACCATATATTTT CASSQDPVRDGNTIYF
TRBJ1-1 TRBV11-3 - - TGTGCCAGCAGCCAGACGCGTGGCACTGAAGCTTTCTTT CASSQTRGTEAFF
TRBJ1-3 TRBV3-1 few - TGTGCCAGCAGCCATAACAACAGGGTTGGAAACACCATATATTTT CASSHNNRVGNTIYF
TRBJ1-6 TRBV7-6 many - TGTGCCAGCAGCTTAGCTCCAGACGGTAATAATTCACCCCTCCACTTT CASSLAPDGNNSPLHF
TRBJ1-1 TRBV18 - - TGTGCCAGCTCACTAAACCGACAGATTAACACTAAAGCTTTCTTT CASSLNRQINTKAFF
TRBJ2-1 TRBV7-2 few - TGTGCCAGCAGCTTATGGGTGGGGGGCAGGAACAATGAGCAGTTCTTC CASSLWVGGRNNEQFF
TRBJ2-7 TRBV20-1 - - TGCAGTGCGAGGGGGACGGAGAGCTCCTACGAGCAGTACTTC CSARGTESSYEQYF
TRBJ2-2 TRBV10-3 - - TGTGCCATCAGTGTGGGTTCAGCGAACACCGGGGAGCTGTTTTTT CAISVGSANTGELFF
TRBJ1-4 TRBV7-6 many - TGTGCCAGCAGCTTATACGGGGGATTAACTAATGAAAAACTGTTTTTT CASSLYGGLTNEKLFF
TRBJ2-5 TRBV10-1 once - TGCGCCAGCAGTGAATCAGGGGAAGAGACCCAGTACTTC CASSESGEETQYF
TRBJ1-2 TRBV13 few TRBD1 TGTGCCAGCAGCTCCCGGGACAGGTGGACTAACTATGGCTACACCTTC CASSSRDRWTNYGYTF
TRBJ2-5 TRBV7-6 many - TGTGCCAGCAGCTTATCGGTCGGGGGAGAGACCCAGTACTTC CASSLSVGGETQYF
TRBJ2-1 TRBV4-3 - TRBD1 TGCGCCAGCAGCCAGAAGGTTGGGGGACAGATCTACAATGAGCAGTTCTTC CASSQKVGGQIYNEQFF